This TCR beta chain was sequenced in a study of shared clonotypes between healthy human individuals. J lost 1 base, V lost 6 bases, and 5 bases had no gene match. The CDR3 extends over 15 amino acids. CDR1 is MDHEN, CDR2 SYDVKM, per germline. The assay was run at deep level. Clones were read by immunoSEQ multiplex PCR, and TCRdb kept only the in-frame ones, dropping some. The sample holds approximately 940,000 clones; 70% to 85% are singletons and the top ten take nearly 1.5%. The sequencing sample was made of memory CD4+ T cells sorted from blood. Noted subset: CD45RA-negative fraction. The chain carries TRBV28 and TRBJ2-5, with 10 bases matching TRBD1. This TCR derives from a man between 18 and 29 years old in good health. This CDR3 is CASRPGQGFQETQYF. The CDR3 DNA follows: TGTGCCAGCAGACCGGGACAGGGGTTCCAAGAGACCCAGTACTTC.